This TCR beta chain was identified during a study of human T cells and chemical hapten exposure. Study background: Small pooled library volume differences mainly caused per-sample TCR yield variation.

V trimming: 4 bases; J trimming: 3 bases; junction bases outside the gene matches: 3. Germline V gene lookup returns CDR1 SGHAT and CDR2 FQDESV (reference sequence). This CDR3 contains 16 residues. Of note for this clonotype: Antigen specificity is unknown.

Study observations and caveats: In the PT1 data, expanded TCR counts showed a positive correlation with patch test score. Donors, who had alopecia, may show an immune response that differs from healthy people's.

Documented time point: pre-sensitization, week 0. Treatment meaning: therapeutic diphenylcyclopropenone sensitization with weekly scalp DPC. Extraction of total RNA was performed on unfractionated whole blood. Authors' analysis steps: Sampled TCR counts reached a median of roughly 100,000 per sample, with values ranging from roughly 20,000 to 750,000. TCRdb ran MiXCR on the RACE reads and lists one entry per CDR3 protein. The V and J calls reflect TCRdb's pipeline rather than the authors' work. The data hold about 30,000 distinct CDR3 sequences, with 10% observed a single time. The chain recombines TRBV11-1 with TRBJ2-1, with 13 bases fitting TRBD2. The sample here was whole blood, taken in connection with sensitization to the hapten diphenylcyclopropenone (DPC). The TCR sequence derives from a man between 45 and 60 years old with alopecia areata. Some clones in this sample may be carry-over from other donors' samples. The CDR3 nucleotides read TGTGCCAGCAGCTGGGGGACTAGCGGGATCTACAATGAGCAGTTCTTC. Protein: CASSWGTSGIYNEQFF.